Detailed here is one T cell receptor beta chain. These data originate in a study of blood T cell repertoires in COVID-19. Libraries were prepared by immunoSEQ multiplex PCR; TCRdb keeps only in-frame clonotypes and omits some of them. The sample shows approximately 230,000 clones, around 85% of them seen only once. The V gene's germline CDR1 is SNHLY and CDR2 FYNNEI. Trimming shortened V by 9 bases and J by 1 base, and 12 bases separated the two germline ends. There are 13 residues in the CDR3. The chain joins TRBV2 to TRBJ1-2; D is possibly TRBD1 (6 bases). The material sequenced was peripheral blood. The TCR was taken from a woman aged 40 to 50 with active or convalescent COVID-19. In DNA, the CDR3 is TGTGCCAGTCAACAGGACAGTAACTATGGCTACACCTTC. It translates to CASQQDSNYGYTF. The variable domain in full, with the rest retrieved from reference TRBV2 and TRBJ1-2, is EPEVTQTPSHQVTQMGQEVILRCVPISNHLYFYWYRQILGQKVEFLVSFYNNEISEKSEIFDDQFSVERPDGSNFTLKIRSTKLEDSAMYFCASQQDSNYGYTFGSGTRLTVV.